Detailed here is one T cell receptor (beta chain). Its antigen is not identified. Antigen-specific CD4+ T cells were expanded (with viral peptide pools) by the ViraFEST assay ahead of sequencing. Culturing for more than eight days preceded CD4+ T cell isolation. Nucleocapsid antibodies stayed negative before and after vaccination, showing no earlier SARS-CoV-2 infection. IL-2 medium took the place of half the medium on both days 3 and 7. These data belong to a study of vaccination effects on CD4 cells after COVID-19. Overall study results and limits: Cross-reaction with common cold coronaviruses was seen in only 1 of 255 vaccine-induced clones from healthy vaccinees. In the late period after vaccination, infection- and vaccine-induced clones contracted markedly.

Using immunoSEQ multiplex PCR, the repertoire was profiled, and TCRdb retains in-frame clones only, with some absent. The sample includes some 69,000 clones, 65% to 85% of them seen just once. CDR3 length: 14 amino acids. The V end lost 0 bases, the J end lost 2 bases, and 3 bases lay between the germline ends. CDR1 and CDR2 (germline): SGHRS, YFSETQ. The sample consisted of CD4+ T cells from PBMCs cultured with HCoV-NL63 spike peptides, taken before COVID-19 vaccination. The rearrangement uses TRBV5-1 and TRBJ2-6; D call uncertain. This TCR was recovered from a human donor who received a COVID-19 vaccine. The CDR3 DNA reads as TGCGCCAGCAGCTTGGCCGCTGGGGCCAACGTCCTGACTTTC. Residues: CASSLAAGANVLTF.